Only a few counts were recorded for the clone carrying this T cell receptor (beta chain). This sample is drawn from a study of blood T cells in healthy people across ages. For the study at large: About one barcoded TCR beta cDNA was captured per two T cells.

The use of a sample-barcoded 5' primer and a J-beta primer mix characterized a second PCR of roughly 7 to 12 cycles. With 12 random nucleotides, a template-switch adaptor tagged each individual cDNA molecule. TCRdb used MiXCR to reprocess the 5' RACE reads, holding one entry per CDR3 protein. The data show around 1,600,000 distinct CDR3 sequences, approximately 43% seen once. The J segment lost 0 bases and the V segment lost 3 bases, leaving 9 bases of the junction unmatched. The CDR3 sequence is 16 residues long. Germline CDR1 is DFQATT and CDR2 is SNEGSKA (reference sequence). The V call is TRBV20-1, the J call TRBJ2-3, with 7 bases fitting TRBD2. Specimen: blood. The sequence was collected from a woman in her late teens or twenties in good health. The CDR3 bases are TGCAGTGCTAGGTTGCAGGGAGGGCCTAGCACAGATACGCAGTATTTT. It specifies CSARLQGGPSTDTQYF.